The next 5 T cell receptor beta chains were all read from a single sample in a study of T cell responses to AZD1222 COVID-19 vaccine (dated by TCRdb to about 2021). The method was the immunoSEQ multiplex PCR assay. This is the immuneACCESS table as TCRdb keeps it, with only in-frame sequences that have V and J called. A part of the clones is gone; compared with another copy, unresolved V genes explain less than half, and the rest is unexplained. Within this sample are roughly 140,000 clones, with 92% of them counted one time only. The ten top clones hold more than 3% of the sample. The time point label, read with the paper, signifies: about 28 days (+/-7) after the second vaccine dose. Specimen: peripheral blood, collected 28 days after the second AZD1222 dose. The receptors originated from an adult who received the AZD1222 COVID-19 vaccine.

V and J are TRBV24-1 and TRBJ2-7, with D perhaps matching TRBD1 (6 bases). The CDR3 has 14 amino acids. V was cut by 2 bases and J by 3 bases, with 10 bases left in between. CDR1 KGHDR and CDR2 SFDVKD come from the germline V gene. CDR3 region: CATSDSTGLYEQYF. CDR3 nucleotides: TGTGCCACCAGTGATTCAACAGGGCTCTACGAGCAGTACTTC.

The chain employs TRBV3-1 (or the pseudogene TRBV3-2) and TRBJ1-1; D gene uncertain. The CDR3 covers 12 residues. The germline gives CDR1 LGHDT, CDR2 YNNKEL (reference sequence). The germline V and J ends were trimmed by 3 bases and 8 bases, with 10 bases remaining between them. CDR3 nucleotides: TGTGCCAGCAGCCACTACCGCGGGGAAGCTTTCTTT. Translating gives CASSHYRGEAFF.

The chain employs TRBV11-3 and TRBJ2-1; the match to TRBD1 covers 10 bases. Germline CDR1 SGHNT, CDR2 YENEEA. CDR3 size: 15 residues. V shed 4 bases and J 5 bases; nucleotides not matched to a gene: 5. This CDR3 is CASSSAGTGDNEQFF. CDR3 nucleotide sequence: TGTGCCAGCAGCTCCGCCGGGACAGGGGACAATGAGCAGTTCTTC.

This rearrangement joins TRBV10-3 to TRBJ1-2; unclear D gene. The CDR3 totals 16 residues. Germline assignment: CDR1 ENHRY and CDR2 SYGVKD. Trimming left V 0 bases short and J 0 bases short, with 11 bases between. CDR3 sequence (DNA): TGTGCCATCAGTGAGTCGGATAACAGCCCTAACTATGGCTACACCTTC. Its protein is CAISESDNSPNYGYTF.

The chain recombines TRBV9 with TRBJ2-2; 9 nucleotides line up with TRBD1. Germline V gene sequence: CDR1 SGDLS, CDR2 YYNGEE. V shed 7 bases and J 3 bases; nucleotides not matched to a gene: 4. The CDR3 sequence is 14 residues long. The CDR3 spells CASRDRVDTGELFF. CDR3 bases: TGTGCCAGCCGGGACAGGGTGGACACCGGGGAGCTGTTTTTT.